Following are 5 T cell receptor beta chains from one sample sequenced in a study of cytotoxic CD8 clonotypes in ibrutinib-treated CLL. The protocol was immunoSEQ multiplex PCR, while the TCRdb copy is restricted to in-frame clones and leaves out a portion. The sample yields 150,000 to 250,000 clones, about 72% seen once. The material was PBMCs, obtained after 24 months of ibrutinib treatment. The origin of the receptors is a human donor with chronic lymphocytic leukemia.

This chain connects TRBV29-1 to TRBJ2-7; 12 bases map to TRBD1. The CDR3 loop spans 19 amino acids. J gave up 0 bases and V 5 bases, and 17 bases lay outside the gene matches. The germline gives CDR1 SQVTM, CDR2 ANQGSEA. The CDR3 is CSVISPGQGAQISSYEQYF. In DNA form, the CDR3 reads TGCAGCGTTATAAGCCCGGGACAGGGGGCGCAAATTAGCTCCTACGAGCAGTACTTC.

The V call is TRBV25-1, the J call TRBJ1-2, with D maybe TRBD1 (5 bases). V shed 0 bases and J shed 3 bases, with 11 bases lying between them. The CDR3 runs 15 residues. CDR1 MGHDK and CDR2 SYGVNS come from the germline V gene. CDR3 loop: CASSEYGGSHYGYTF. Written as DNA, the CDR3 is TGTGCCAGCAGTGAATATGGGGGGTCCCACTATGGCTACACCTTC.

This clone was seen more than once but under ten times. The chain joins TRBV27 to TRBJ2-1; TRBD2 aligns across 14 bases. This CDR3 comprises 15 residues. CDR1 is MNHEY, CDR2 SMNVEV, per germline (reference sequence). Trimming removed 8 bases from V and 7 bases from J; junction bases left unmatched: 7. CDR3 sequence (DNA): TGTGCCAGCTCAATTGGGACTAGCGGGAGAAATGAGCAGTTCTTC. This codes for CASSIGTSGRNEQFF.

This clone turned up a few times. The chain joins TRBV10-3 to TRBJ2-2; D possibly matches TRBD1 or TRBD2 (5 bases each). Germline V gene sequence: CDR1 ENHRY, CDR2 SYGVKD. Trimming removed 0 bases at V and 6 bases at J, with 5 bases between. The length of the CDR3 is 13 residues. The CDR3 region has the DNA TGTGCCATCAGTGAGTCGGGGGCCGGGGAGCTGTTTTTT. Its protein is CAISESGAGELFF.

This clone was observed a handful of times. V and J are TRBV7-9 and TRBJ2-6; weak D call: TRBD2 (5 bases). V lost 4 bases and J 2 bases, leaving 9 bases between the germline ends. This CDR3 spans 15 amino acids. Germline V lookup: CDR1 SEHNR, CDR2 FQNEAQ (reference sequence). CDR3 sequence: CASSSLAAGANVLTF. The DNA of the CDR3 is TGTGCCAGCAGCTCGCTAGCTGCTGGGGCCAACGTCCTGACTTTC.